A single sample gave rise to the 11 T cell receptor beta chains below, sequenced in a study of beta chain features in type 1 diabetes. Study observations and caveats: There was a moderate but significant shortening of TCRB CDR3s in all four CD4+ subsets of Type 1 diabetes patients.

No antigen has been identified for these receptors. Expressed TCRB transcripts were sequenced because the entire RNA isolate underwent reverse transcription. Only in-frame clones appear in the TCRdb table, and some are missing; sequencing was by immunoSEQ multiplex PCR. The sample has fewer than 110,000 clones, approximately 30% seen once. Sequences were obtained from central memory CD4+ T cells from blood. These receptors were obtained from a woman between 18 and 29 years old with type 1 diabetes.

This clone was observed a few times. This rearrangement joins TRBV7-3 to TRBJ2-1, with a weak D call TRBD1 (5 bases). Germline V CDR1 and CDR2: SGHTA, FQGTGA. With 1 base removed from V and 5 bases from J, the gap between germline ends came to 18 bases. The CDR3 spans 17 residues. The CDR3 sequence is CASSLRWGLKGDNEQFF. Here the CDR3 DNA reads TGTGCCAGCAGCTTAAGGTGGGGCCTCAAAGGAGACAATGAGCAGTTCTTC.

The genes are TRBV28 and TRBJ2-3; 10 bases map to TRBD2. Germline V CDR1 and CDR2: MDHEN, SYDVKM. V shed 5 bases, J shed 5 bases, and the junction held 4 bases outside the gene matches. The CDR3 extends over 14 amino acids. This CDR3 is CASSTSGAGDTQYF. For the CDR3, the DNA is TGTGCCAGCAGTACTAGCGGGGCGGGAGATACGCAGTATTTT.

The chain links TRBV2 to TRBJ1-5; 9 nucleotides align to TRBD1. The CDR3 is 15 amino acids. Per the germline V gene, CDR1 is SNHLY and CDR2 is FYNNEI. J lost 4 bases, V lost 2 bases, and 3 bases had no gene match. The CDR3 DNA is TGTGCCAGCAGTGAACAACAGGGGGCTAATCAGCCCCAGCATTTT. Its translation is CASSEQQGANQPQHF.

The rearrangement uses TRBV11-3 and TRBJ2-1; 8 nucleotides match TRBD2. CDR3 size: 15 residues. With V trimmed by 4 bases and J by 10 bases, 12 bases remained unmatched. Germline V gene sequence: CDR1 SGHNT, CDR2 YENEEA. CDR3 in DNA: TGTGCCAGCAGCTCGGGGGGGGACTACCTGGGGGAGCAGTTCTTC. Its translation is CASSSGGDYLGEQFF.

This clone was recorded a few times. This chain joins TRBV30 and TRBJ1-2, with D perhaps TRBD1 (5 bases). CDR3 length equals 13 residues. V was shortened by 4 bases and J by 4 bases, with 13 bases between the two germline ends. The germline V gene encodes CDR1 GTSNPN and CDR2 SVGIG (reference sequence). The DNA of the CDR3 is TGTGCCTGGACCTTACAGGTGGGCTATGGCTACACCTTC. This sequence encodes CAWTLQVGYGYTF.

The CDR3 here is CASSLQWAPGNTIYF. CDR3 DNA sequence: TGTGCCAGCAGCTTACAATGGGCCCCTGGAAACACCATATATTTT. The chain is built from TRBV7-2 and TRBJ1-3; unclear D gene. The CDR3 has 15 amino acids. V was cut by 2 bases and J by 2 bases, with 10 bases left in between. Germline CDR1 reads SGHTA; CDR2 reads FQGNSA.

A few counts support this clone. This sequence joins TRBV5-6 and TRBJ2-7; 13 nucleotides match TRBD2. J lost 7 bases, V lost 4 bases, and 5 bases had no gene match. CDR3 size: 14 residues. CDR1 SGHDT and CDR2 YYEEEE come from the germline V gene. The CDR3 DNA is TGTGCCAGCAGCGTCTGGACTAGCGGGAGAGAGCAGTACTTC. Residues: CASSVWTSGREQYF.

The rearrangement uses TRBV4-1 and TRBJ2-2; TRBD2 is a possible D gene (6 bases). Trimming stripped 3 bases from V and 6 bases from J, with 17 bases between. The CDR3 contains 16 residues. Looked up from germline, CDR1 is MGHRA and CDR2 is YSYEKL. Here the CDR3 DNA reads TGCGCCAGCAGCCATATTAACCTACTAGCCCCCGGGGAGCTGTTTTTT. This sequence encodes CASSHINLLAPGELFF.

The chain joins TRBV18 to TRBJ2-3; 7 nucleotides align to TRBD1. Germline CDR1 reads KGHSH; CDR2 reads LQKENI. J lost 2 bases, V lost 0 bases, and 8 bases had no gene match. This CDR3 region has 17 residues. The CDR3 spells CASSPPSFGTDTDTQYF. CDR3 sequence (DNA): TGTGCCAGCTCACCACCGTCTTTCGGGACAGACACAGATACGCAGTATTTT.

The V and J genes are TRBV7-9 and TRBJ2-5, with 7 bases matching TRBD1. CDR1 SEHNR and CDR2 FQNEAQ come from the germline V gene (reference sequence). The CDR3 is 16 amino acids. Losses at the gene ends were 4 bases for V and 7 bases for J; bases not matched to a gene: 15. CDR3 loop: CASSSSDRPLDSTQYF. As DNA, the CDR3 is TGTGCCAGCAGCTCCTCGGACAGGCCGCTAGACTCGACCCAGTACTTC.

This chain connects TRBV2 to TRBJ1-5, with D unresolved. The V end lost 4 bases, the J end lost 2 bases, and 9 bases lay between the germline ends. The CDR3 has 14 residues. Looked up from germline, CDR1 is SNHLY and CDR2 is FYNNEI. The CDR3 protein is CASSVERGNQPQHF. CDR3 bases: TGTGCCAGCAGTGTTGAGCGGGGCAATCAGCCCCAGCATTTT.